The present entry profiles one T cell receptor beta chain with its context. Its antigen is currently not known. No much larger clone exists at a distance of one base, and base qualities are not known. The source of the sample is a study of cytomegalovirus exposure and HLA in healthy donors (dated by TCRdb to about 2017). The study in broad terms: An earlier analysis of approximately 640 of the donors reported about 290 Gb of sequence data and 100 million to 140 million unique TCR beta sequences from 150 million to 200 million T cells. An early release covering approximately 600 HLA-typed donors comprised about 320 gigabases of sequencing data and approximately 80 million unique TCR sequences. Of the roughly 400 genotyped donors, 81% fell in the genetic ancestry cluster associated with self-reported Caucasian donors. The study aimed to test whether cataloging public T cell receptors could reveal signatures of past pathogen exposure. The study profiled the T cell repertoires of some 610 subjects by immunosequencing and related them to cytomegalovirus serostatus. A separate validation cohort of 100 to 150 different subjects was used in addition to the roughly 670-subject first cohort. The study combined high-throughput TCR immunosequencing, statistical association of individual TCRs with disease status, and machine learning to predict cytomegalovirus infection status. A later analysis re-examined previously published TCR beta repertoires from just over 650 donors and added high-resolution HLA genotyping to investigate patterns of TCR occurrence. The later analysis used no new phenotypic data to find candidate immune exposures, relying instead on TCR beta sequences and their occurrence across donors. An earlier analysis of around 540 of the donors applied high-throughput TCR beta sequencing to assess whether each TCR beta V gene segment acted as functional or pseudogenic. Donor age, sex, ethnicity and CMV serostatus were compiled alongside the repertoire data. Genome-wide SNP genotypes for about 65% of the 666 donors were used in a later genetic analysis, which treated that subset as a discovery cohort. All discovery cohort repertoires had been generated on a single sequencing platform. HLA typing included class I and class II loci at four-digit resolution. The number of typed donors differed by locus: roughly 620-640 for A, B, C, DRB1 and DQB1; 522 for DQA1; about 600 for DPA1; and some 450 for DPB1. Because of strong linkage in the cohort, 5 or 6 DR-DQ haplotypes were treated as single units for association and clustering. Among around 400 genotyped donors of the cohort, an average of roughly 230,000 unique TCR beta nucleotide sequences was sequenced per donor, of which roughly 18% were non-productive. General study outcomes and caveats: A later analysis reported that several top co-occurrence clusters appeared linked to parvovirus B19, influenza, CMV and Epstein-Barr virus. In an earlier analysis of more than 500 of the donors, most TCR beta V segments appeared in productive rearrangements about 87% or about 30% of the time, broadly matching IMGT annotations. Because HLA typing was unavailable for some donors at each locus, only the typed subset was used in association tests. In both the original and validation cohorts, the classifier was reported to diagnose cytomegalovirus status with high specificity and sensitivity. The study gave a list of over 150 TCR beta chains associated with cytomegalovirus. A cluster of highly shared sequence variants was judged likely to be a technical artifact of the sequencing pipeline. The authors suggested that the approach could potentially be generalized to other disease states and immunological phenotypes. A later genetic analysis reported fewer N-insertions in productive TCRs among donors in an Asian-associated ancestry cluster than the approximately 700-donor mean. Across donors, most TCR sequences were observed very rarely, whereas some public TCRs were present in many individuals. Correlated functional status among segregating V segments might be attributable to linkage disequilibrium, but an unknown experimental factor could not be ruled out. Because counts were too low, roughly 18 rarely observed V segments, including chromosome 9 orphons, were left out of the earlier analysis of about 500 of the donors. In this cohort, only TCR beta chains were sequenced, and detectable features were limited by the absence of alpha or paired-chain data. In a later analysis, most CMV-associated TCR beta chains were found to appear HLA-restricted, with HLA associations seemingly driven largely by CMV exposure. In a later analysis, TCR association rates were found to vary across HLA loci, with the most associated TCRs seen for DRB1 alleles and the fewest for HLA-C alleles. The 87-base-pair reads could not distinguish some IMGT-functional V segments, including TRBV6-2 and TRBV6-3, so those segments were excluded. A later analysis associated approximately 17,000 TCR beta sequences with specific HLA alleles at a false discovery rate of 0.05. A further reported finding was that TCR beta sequences accurately predicted the HLA-A and HLA-B alleles for most subjects in the first cohort. In vitro tests confirmed that a few of the cytomegalovirus-associated TCR beta chains recognize cytomegalovirus antigens. When HLA alleles, especially DR and DQ, strongly co-occurred, attributing TCR associations to individual alleles was difficult. The only immune exposure information available for the cohort was CMV serostatus. In a later analysis, HLA-associated TCR beta chains showed more clonal expansion and lower generation probabilities than non-associated chains that were equally common. A later genetic analysis associated a missense DCLRE1C variant with V-gene and J-gene trimming of TCR beta chains, and an independent cohort replicated the association. Sequencing depth was assumed to be roughly uniform across donors in the presence/absence analyses, though that assumption may not hold.

In total, over 600 healthy bone marrow donors made up the cohort. Cohort members were all nominally healthy when sampled, although unrecorded immune exposures were likely present. The donor tested CMV seropositive and was one of the 289 seropositive cohort members. Each donor provided a peripheral blood sample, and peripheral blood mononuclear cells were used for TCR beta sequencing. The Qiagen DNeasy Blood Extraction Kit was used to extract genomic DNA from the blood cell samples. CDR1 MGHRA and CDR2 YSYEKL are derived from the germline V gene. V has 0 bases trimmed and J has 0 bases trimmed; junction bases matching no gene number 2. There are 16 amino acids in the CDR3, from cysteine to phenylalanine inclusive. Only the CDR3 portion is preserved as DNA: 48 bases, with reading frame beginning at the first base. Library creation used the immunoSEQ multiplex PCR assay. The multiplex PCR relied on a mix of 60 forward primers for TCR Vbeta segments and 13 reverse primers for TCR Jbeta segments. The CDR3 region of rearranged TCR beta genes was amplified from genomic DNA by a multiplex PCR assay. Amplified TCR beta libraries were sequenced as 87-base-pair reads on the Illumina HiSeq System. For the original study's pipeline: A later analysis tallied 75 million to 95 million unique TCR beta chains across the approximately 670 repertoires, and around 9.9 million of those chains were shared by two or more donors. Raw reads were error-corrected and collapsed into unique sequences with a nearest-neighbor algorithm that merged closely related sequences to remove PCR and sequencing errors. Alignment of CDR3 sequences to IMGT reference sequences was used to assign V, D and J gene segments. For a sequence to be retained, at least a six-nucleotide match to both a V gene segment and a J gene segment was required. Rearrangements were classified as productive when the CDR3 lacked stop codons and remained in frame with V and J, and all other rearrangements were classified as non-productive. CDR3 was defined according to IMGT convention as the region running from the second conserved V-encoded cysteine to the conserved J-encoded phenylalanine. The earlier analysis of 550 to 650 of the donors excluded any sequence lacking an unambiguous match to a single V gene segment. An earlier analysis of 550 to 650 of the donors classified V segments as functional when productive rearrangements were above 56.7% and as segregating when the standard deviation between donors was above 5%. To diagnose cytomegalovirus status from the catalog of TCR beta chain sequences, a statistical classification framework was built. In a later analysis, V and J genes were assigned by comparing TCR nucleotide sequences against IMGT/GENE-DB human TR gene sequences. In a later analysis, CDR3 sequences and most-parsimonious VDJ recombination scenarios were assigned using the TCRdist pipeline. In a later analysis, each TCR beta chain was defined by its CDR3 amino acid sequence together with its V-gene family, and reads without a unique V-gene family were excluded. In a later analysis, a few hundred highly shared, low-generation-probability nucleotide sequences were removed to address suspected cross-contamination and a sequencing artifact. In a later analysis, a clonal expansion index was calculated for each public chain from normalized within-repertoire ranks of inferred template counts. In a later analysis, generation probabilities were computed using a VDJ recombination model fitted to out-of-frame rearrangements, and the results were checked against IGoR. In a later analysis, hypergeometric tests were used to score TCR-TCR, TCR-HLA and TCR-CMV co-occurrence, with a repertoire-size bias correction applied to TCR pairs. In a later analysis, false discovery rates were estimated by permuting HLA or CMV assignments 20 times. A later analysis grouped co-occurring TCRs with DBSCAN, adding TCRdist sequence similarity when clustering within HLA-allele-positive subsets. For co-occurrence clustering, repertoires with fewer than 30,000 or more than 120,000 public chains were excluded, along with roughly 5 repertoires with anomalous nucleotide sharing. The source is immuneACCESS, and TCRdb retained only in-frame sequences with V and J called. Part of the clones is not carried over; for the studies checked, unresolved V genes explain less than half of this, and the remainder is unexplained. V and J calls and clone size are those listed in that table; D and trimming were worked out from the DNA. The sample records 85,000 to 100,000 clones, 70% to 90% of which are singletons. The ten largest clones take up 5.5% to 6.5% of the sample.

The chain employs TRBV4-1 and TRBJ1-3; 7 nucleotides in the junction match TRBD1. Sequencing was performed on PBMCs. The TCR sequence derives from a woman in her late teens or twenties in good health and CMV-seropositive. The nucleotide sequence reads as follows: TGCGCCAGCAGCCAAGAAGGGACAGTCTCTGGAAACACCATATATTTT. It translates as CASSQEGTVSGNTIYF.